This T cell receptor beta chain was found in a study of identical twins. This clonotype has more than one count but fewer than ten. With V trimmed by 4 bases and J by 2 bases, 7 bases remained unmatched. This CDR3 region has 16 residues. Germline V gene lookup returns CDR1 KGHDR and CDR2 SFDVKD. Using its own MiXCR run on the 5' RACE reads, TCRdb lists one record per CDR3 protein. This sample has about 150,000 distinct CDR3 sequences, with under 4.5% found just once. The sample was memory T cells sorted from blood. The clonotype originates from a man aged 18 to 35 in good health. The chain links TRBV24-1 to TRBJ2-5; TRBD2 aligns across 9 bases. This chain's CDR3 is CATSEPTSGQQETQYF. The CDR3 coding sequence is TGTGCCACCAGTGAGCCTACTAGCGGGCAACAAGAGACCCAGTACTTC.